These 4 T cell receptor beta chains came from one sample sequenced in a study of T-cell memory formation after mild COVID-19. In TCRdb, the 5' RACE reads were re-called with MiXCR into one record per CDR3 protein. The table lists 550,000 to 650,000 distinct CDR3 sequences, 17% of them singletons. Sequenced input: PBMCs or a T cell subset sorted from them (not recorded which). These receptors came from an adult woman who had mild COVID-19 (a few samples of this study predate the infection). Cell type and time point are not known.

The chain carries TRBV5-1 and TRBJ2-7, with D perhaps being TRBD1 or TRBD2 (5 bases each). Germline lookup yields CDR1 SGHRS and CDR2 YFSETQ. The CDR3 extends over 14 amino acids. Deletions cut 4 bases from V and 2 bases from J, with 13 bases between. CDR3 sequence: CASSPRGNTYEQYF. The DNA for the CDR3 is TGCGCCAGCAGCCCGAGGGGTAATACCTACGAGCAGTACTTC.

V usage is TRBV6-1 and J usage is TRBJ1-6; 7 nucleotides line up with TRBD1. Germline CDR1 reads MNHNS; CDR2 reads SASEGT. Trimming cost V 6 bases and J 2 bases; bases outside gene matches: 4. The CDR3 is made up of 15 amino acids. Here the CDR3 reads CASRTGTAYNSPLHF. In DNA form, the CDR3 reads TGTGCCAGCAGAACCGGGACAGCCTATAATTCACCCCTCCACTTT.

This clonotype was counted only a few times. The genes are TRBV7-9 and TRBJ1-1; 10 bases align to TRBD1. This CDR3 is built from 14 residues. With 0 bases clipped from V and 14 bases from J, the junction kept 9 bases outside the gene matches. Germline assignment: CDR1 SEHNR and CDR2 FQNEAQ (reference sequence). The CDR3 protein is CASSLAGTGVESFF. DNA of the CDR3: TGTGCCAGCAGCTTAGCCGGGACAGGGGTTGAATCCTTCTTT.

The rearrangement uses TRBV9 and TRBJ2-3; 9 nucleotides line up with TRBD2. The J segment lost 1 base and the V segment lost 2 bases, leaving 5 bases of the junction unmatched. CDR3 length: 16 amino acids. CDR1 and CDR2 from the germline V gene are SGDLS and YYNGEE. The CDR3 region is CASSVFERGGTDTQYF. The CDR3 coding sequence is TGTGCCAGCAGCGTCTTCGAGCGGGGGGGCACAGATACGCAGTATTTT.